The 7 T cell receptor beta chains below all came from one sample that was sequenced in a study of response to subunit inactivated influenza vaccine. Using its own MiXCR run on the RT-PCR reads, TCRdb lists one record per CDR3 protein. The sample includes 700,000 to 900,000 distinct CDR3 sequences, approximately 22% seen only once; the top ten take 9.5% to 13%. This specimen was PBMCs from blood, taken about 5 days after vaccination. These receptors all come from a man aged 45-65 years who received an inactivated influenza vaccine.

DNA for the CDR3: TGTGCCAGCAGTCACGTGGGGACCCCTACCTACGAGCAGTACTTC. This codes for CASSHVGTPTYEQYF. V is TRBV12-3 or TRBV12-4 and J is TRBJ2-7; D might be TRBD1 or TRBD2, each matching 5 bases. The CDR3 extends over 15 amino acids. V gave up 5 bases and J gave up 2 bases, with 16 bases separating them.

This clonotype was counted only a few times. The chain links TRBV24-1 to TRBJ2-2; 8 bases fit TRBD1. Unmatched junction bases numbered 2, after V lost 4 bases and J lost 5 bases. CDR1 KGHDR and CDR2 SFDVKD come from the germline V gene. The CDR3 consists of 14 residues. DNA for the CDR3: TGTGCCACCAGTGACCGGGACAGGACCGGGGAGCTGTTTTTT. This sequence encodes CATSDRDRTGELFF.

This clonotype was detected a few times. CDR3 region: CSAPTSRGWETQYF. The CDR3 bases are TGCAGTGCACCGACTAGTCGGGGTTGGGAGACCCAGTACTTC. The V gene is TRBV20-1, the J gene TRBJ2-5; D possibly corresponds to TRBD2 (6 bases). The V gene lost 6 bases and the J gene lost 5 bases, with 19 bases spanning the gap. CDR1 and CDR2 (germline): DFQATT, SNEGSKA (reference sequence). The CDR3 loop spans 14 amino acids.

This chain links TRBV11-2 with TRBJ2-5; 7 bases align to TRBD1. The CDR3 has 13 residues. V lost 2 bases and J lost 4; bases outside the gene matches: 1. CDR1 and CDR2 (germline): SGHAT, FQNNGV. This CDR3 reads CASSLRTGETQYF. The CDR3 DNA reads TGTGCCAGCAGCTTAAGGACAGGAGAGACCCAGTACTTC.

This chain joins TRBV5-1 and TRBJ1-1; 9 nucleotides align to TRBD1. The CDR3 runs 16 residues. In germline, CDR1 is SGHRS, CDR2 YFSETQ. With V trimmed by 0 bases and J by 5 bases, 8 bases remained unmatched. For the CDR3, the DNA is TGCGCCAGCAGCTTGGGGAAGACAGGGGGTGTAACTGAAGCTTTCTTT. Protein product: CASSLGKTGGVTEAFF.

The chain is built from TRBV28 and TRBJ1-2; the match to TRBD1 covers 10 bases. The germline V gene has CDR1 MDHEN and CDR2 SYDVKM. The V segment lost 5 bases and the J segment 8 bases; nucleotides outside the gene matches: 8. This CDR3 has 14 residues. The CDR3 DNA reads as TGTGCCAGCAGTGCTCCCGGGACAGGGGTCGGCTACACCTTC. Protein product: CASSAPGTGVGYTF.

This clonotype was recorded a few times. The V call is TRBV5-5, the J call TRBJ1-2; 8 nucleotides agree with TRBD1. V dropped 4 bases and J dropped 7; count of bases not matched to a gene: 12. The CDR3 sequence is 15 residues long. CDR1 is SGHKS and CDR2 is YYEKEE in the germline V gene (reference sequence). The CDR3 sequence is CASSPSGQGGSGYTF. The DNA of the CDR3 is TGTGCCAGCAGCCCCTCAGGACAGGGTGGGTCTGGCTACACCTTC.